Described below is a single TCR beta chain sequence and its context. The method was immunoSEQ multiplex PCR; TCRdb's version includes in-frame clones alone and lacks a portion of them. Of approximately 760,000 clones listed, 80% to 90% are singletons. V was trimmed by 2 bases and J by 9 bases, leaving 7 bases between them. This CDR3 is 11 amino acids long. These data belong to a study of shared T cell receptors in the human thymus. The data also belong to a second study, concerning human thymus T cells. That work contributes: Thymic tissue was derived from resections collected during corrective heart surgery. Gene usage for V and J segments appeared biased in thymic and blood repertoires. Related studies found that unrelated individuals share highly overlapping thymic repertoires.

This receptor was identified in a girl under three years old with a congenital heart defect. The sample taken for sequencing was thymocytes. This chain links TRBV23-1 with TRBJ1-1; TRBD1 is a possible D gene (5 bases). TRBV23-1 is labeled an ORF, and its function is uncertain. The chain's CDR3 is CASSQGAQAFF. The CDR3 coding sequence is TGCGCCAGCAGTCAAGGGGCGCAAGCTTTCTTT.